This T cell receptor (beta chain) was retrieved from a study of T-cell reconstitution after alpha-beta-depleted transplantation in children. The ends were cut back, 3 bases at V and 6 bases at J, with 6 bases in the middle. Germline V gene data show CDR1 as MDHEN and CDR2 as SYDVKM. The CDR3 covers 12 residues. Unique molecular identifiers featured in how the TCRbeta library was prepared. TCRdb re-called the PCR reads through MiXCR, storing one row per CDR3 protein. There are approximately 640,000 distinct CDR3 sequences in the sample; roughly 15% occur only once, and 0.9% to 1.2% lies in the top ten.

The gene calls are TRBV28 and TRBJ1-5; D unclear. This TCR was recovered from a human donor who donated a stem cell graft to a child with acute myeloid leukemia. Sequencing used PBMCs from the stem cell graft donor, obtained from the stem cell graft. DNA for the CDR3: TGTGCCAGCAGTTTTCCGGTTCAGCCCCAGCATTTT. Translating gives CASSFPVQPQHF.